These 20 T cell receptor beta chains share one sample of origin, sequenced in a study of cytomegalovirus exposure and HLA in healthy donors. Profiling relied on immunoSEQ multiplex PCR, and the TCRdb table lists in-frame clones only, not all of them. The sample carries 200,000 to 250,000 clones, approximately 80% recorded once. The sample taken for sequencing was PBMCs. The origin of the receptors is a young woman in good health and CMV-seropositive.

This chain connects TRBV11-2 to TRBJ2-7; 7 bases are shared with TRBD1. The length of the CDR3 is 15 residues. The ends lost 2 bases at V and 4 bases at J; junction bases unmatched: 8. Germline lookup yields CDR1 SGHAT and CDR2 FQNNGV. CDR3 coding DNA: TGTGCCAGCAGCTTACTCCCGGGACAGACATACGAGCAGTACTTC. This translates into CASSLLPGQTYEQYF. Based on the CDR3 plus reference TRBV11-2 and TRBJ2-7, the full variable domain is EAGVAQSPRYKIIEKRQSVAFWCNPISGHATLYWYQQILGQGPKLLIQFQNNGVVDDSQLPKDRFSAERLKGVDSTLKIQPAKLEDSAVYLCASSLLPGQTYEQYFGPGTRLTVT.

This chain connects TRBV18 to TRBJ2-1; no firm D call. This CDR3 spans 12 amino acids. Germline CDR1 KGHSH, CDR2 LQKENI. V lost 0 bases, J lost 9 bases, and 6 bases lay in between. The CDR3 DNA is TGTGCCAGCTCACCACCGGAAACTGAGCAGTTCTTC. Translating gives CASSPPETEQFF.

The chain employs TRBV6-1 and TRBJ1-1; D is uncertain. Trimming stripped 3 bases from V and 3 bases from J, with 8 bases between. CDR1 is MNHNS, CDR2 SASEGT, per germline. The CDR3 is 13 residues long. The chain's CDR3 is CASSDLGYTEAFF. CDR3 bases: TGTGCCAGCAGTGACTTAGGTTACACTGAAGCTTTCTTT.

This chain links TRBV6-4 with TRBJ2-7; 11 nucleotides line up with TRBD2. The CDR3 loop spans 17 amino acids. The V gene's germline CDR1 is MRHNA and CDR2 SNTAGT. Losses at the gene ends were 0 bases for V and 6 bases for J; bases not matched to a gene: 10. The CDR3 spells CASSDSTLAGGSGEQYF. CDR3 sequence (DNA): TGTGCCAGCAGTGACTCGACCCTAGCGGGAGGATCGGGCGAGCAGTACTTC.

This chain joins TRBV4-1 and TRBJ2-7; no reliable D call. The CDR3 covers 16 residues. Germline V gene lookup returns CDR1 MGHRA and CDR2 YSYEKL. V was shortened by 4 bases and J by 2 bases, with 18 bases between the two germline ends. The CDR3, as DNA: TGCGCCAGCAGCCCTAGACCGTCCCCTGAGACCTACGAGCAGTACTTC. Its translation is CASSPRPSPETYEQYF.

V is TRBV9 and J is TRBJ2-7, with 7 bases fitting TRBD1. The CDR3 spans 15 residues. CDR1 is SGDLS, CDR2 YYNGEE, per germline. V dropped 0 bases and J dropped 7; count of bases not matched to a gene: 10. The CDR3: CASSVGDRPFGEQYF. CDR3 nucleotide sequence: TGTGCCAGCAGCGTAGGGGACAGACCCTTTGGGGAGCAGTACTTC.

This clone was seen more than once but under ten times. The gene calls are TRBV14 and TRBJ2-3; no clear D. This CDR3 is built from 12 residues. V was clipped by 2 bases and J by 8 bases, with 8 bases between them. CDR1 and CDR2 from the germline V gene are SGHDN and FVKESK. The CDR3 coding sequence is TGTGCCAGCAGCCAAAACACGGGTACGCAGTATTTT. Amino acid sequence: CASSQNTGTQYF.

V gene TRBV2 combines with J gene TRBJ2-1; possibly TRBD2 for D (7 bases). V lost 6 bases to trimming and J lost 7 bases, with 19 bases between them. The CDR3 has 15 amino acids. Looked up from germline, CDR1 is SNHLY and CDR2 is FYNNEI. CDR3 amino acids: CASRGGRTVSNEQFF. CDR3 nucleotides: TGTGCCAGCAGGGGGGGGCGAACCGTCTCAAATGAGCAGTTCTTC.

J is TRBJ2-4 and V is TRBV4-1, with D possibly TRBD1 on 6 matching bases. Per the germline V gene, CDR1 is MGHRA and CDR2 is YSYEKL. The CDR3 has 18 residues. V lost 1 base, J lost 3 bases, and 19 bases lay in between. For the CDR3, the DNA is TGCGCCAGCAGCCAAGGTAACGCAGGACAGAGAAACAAAAACATTCAGTACTTC. It specifies CASSQGNAGQRNKNIQYF.

The chain links TRBV11-2 to TRBJ1-2; a possible D gene is TRBD1 (6 bases). This CDR3 region has 15 residues. Trimming shortened V by 8 bases and J by 7 bases, and 23 bases separated the two germline ends. The germline V gene has CDR1 SGHAT and CDR2 FQNNGV. CDR3 nucleotide sequence: TGTGCCAGCGTCCCTATTCGTAGGGGGGCGAGTGGCTACACCTTC. Translating gives CASVPIRRGASGYTF.

This clone was recorded a few times. The CDR3 nucleotides are TGTGCCAGTAGTAAAAGGCACGGGGATAGGTATGGCTACACCTTC. Amino acid sequence: CASSKRHGDRYGYTF. The chain links TRBV19 to TRBJ1-2; D remains unclear. The germline V and J ends were trimmed by 4 bases and 5 bases, with 17 bases remaining between them. CDR1 and CDR2 from the germline V gene are LNHDA and SQIVND (reference sequence). The CDR3 extends over 15 amino acids.

The rearrangement links TRBV25-1 to TRBJ2-7, with 7 bases identical to TRBD2. Germline values: CDR1 MGHDK, CDR2 SYGVNS. This CDR3 has 13 residues. The ends lost 6 bases at V and 4 bases at J; junction bases unmatched: 6. The DNA of the CDR3 is TGTGCCAGCAGGGGTAGCGGGTGGTACGAGCAGTACTTC. Its protein is CASRGSGWYEQYF.

This chain connects TRBV2 to TRBJ1-2; TRBD1 matches 8 bases. CDR1 and CDR2 from the germline V gene are SNHLY and FYNNEI. V was clipped by 6 bases and J by 6 bases; unmatched bases: 9. CDR3 length: 14 amino acids. CDR3 region: CASSYGQGGDGYTF. CDR3 nucleotides: TGTGCCAGCAGCTACGGACAGGGCGGCGATGGCTACACCTTC.

J is TRBJ2-7 and V is TRBV5-1; 12 bases line up with TRBD2. In germline, CDR1 is SGHRS, CDR2 YFSETQ. The V and J ends lost 4 bases and 5 bases, in that order; junction bases with no gene match: 10. The CDR3 extends over 16 amino acids. The CDR3 here is CASSGASGRALDEQYF. The CDR3 DNA is TGCGCCAGCAGCGGGGCTAGCGGGAGGGCCCTCGACGAGCAGTACTTC.

The V gene is TRBV4-1, the J gene TRBJ1-1; 8 bases are a match to TRBD1. Germline V lookup: CDR1 MGHRA, CDR2 YSYEKL. Trimming cost V 2 bases and J 5 bases; bases outside gene matches: 7. The CDR3 runs to 15 residues. The DNA of the CDR3 is TGCGCCAGCAGCCAACCGACAGGGGTGTGGACTGAAGCTTTCTTT. Its protein is CASSQPTGVWTEAFF.

V gene TRBV4-3 combines with J gene TRBJ2-7, with 7 bases lining up with TRBD1. CDR1 and CDR2 from the germline V gene are LGHNA and YSLEER. J lost 3 bases, V lost 2 bases, and 7 bases had no gene match. The CDR3 has 15 amino acids. In DNA, the CDR3 is TGCGCCAGCAGCCAATCTACAGGGGTAGGCTACGAGCAGTACTTC. Amino acids: CASSQSTGVGYEQYF.

V gene TRBV5-1 combines with J gene TRBJ2-2; no clear D gene. CDR1 is SGHRS and CDR2 is YFSETQ in the germline V gene. The CDR3 totals 15 residues. Trimming left V 1 base short and J 3 bases short, with 10 bases between. CDR3 region: CASSLTGPHTGELFF. The CDR3 region has the DNA TGCGCCAGCAGCTTGACGGGCCCTCACACCGGGGAGCTGTTTTTT.

Only a few counts were recorded for this clone. The V call is TRBV4-2, the J call TRBJ2-7; TRBD1 is a possible D gene (5 bases). There are 15 residues in the CDR3. Germline-derived CDR1 and CDR2 are LGHNA and YNFKEQ. V was pared by 7 bases and J by 2 bases, with 18 bases between. The CDR3 spells CASKRLLTDPYEQYF. The CDR3 DNA reads as TGTGCCAGCAAGAGGCTTTTGACAGACCCCTACGAGCAGTACTTC.

With regard to this clone: Germline and junction disagree at one end, which may indicate a read error. The genes are TRBV29-1 and TRBJ1-1; no firm D call. CDR1 is SQVTM, CDR2 ANQGSEA, per germline. The CDR3 runs to 12 residues. CDR3 coding DNA: TGCAGCGCTGAAAGCAGAAACACTGAAGCTTTCTTT. It encodes CSAESRNTEAFF.

This sequence joins TRBV18 and TRBJ2-5; D might be TRBD1 (6 bases). With 5 bases removed from V and 4 bases from J, the gap between germline ends came to 8 bases. Germline V gene sequence: CDR1 KGHSH, CDR2 LQKENI. CDR3 length equals 12 residues. CDR3 nucleotides: TGTGCCAGCTCAGGACAGCTAGAGACCCAGTACTTC. Amino acid sequence: CASSGQLETQYF. The full variable domain, its missing parts supplied by reference TRBV18 and TRBJ2-5, is NAGVMQNPRHLVRRRGQEARLRCSPMKGHSHVYWYRQLPEEGLKFMVYLQKENIIDESGMPKERFSAEFPKEGPSILRIQQVVRGDSAAYFCASSGQLETQYFGPGTRLLVL.